The 15 T cell receptor beta chains presented below share a single source sample, sequenced in a study of T cells after yellow fever vaccination. TCRdb fed the 5' RACE reads into MiXCR, producing one record per CDR3 protein. The sample carries over 25,000 distinct CDR3 sequences, over 9.5% recorded once. The sequencing used PBMCs, either bulk or a sorted T-cell subset (CD4+, CD8+, memory, or dextramer-sorted; not recorded which), collected more than 14 days after the first yellow fever vaccination. The receptors come from a man aged 18-30 years who received the YFV17D yellow fever vaccine.

At least ten counts were recorded for this clonotype. The gene calls are TRBV12-3 or TRBV12-4 and TRBJ1-3; 7 nucleotides match TRBD1. The CDR3 is made up of 15 amino acids. With 6 bases clipped from V and 2 bases from J, the junction kept 7 bases outside the gene matches. This chain's CDR3 is CASRWDSLTGNTIYF. CDR3 DNA sequence: TGTGCCAGCAGGTGGGACAGCCTTACTGGAAACACCATATATTTT.

Notes on this clonotype: Given a much more abundant clone one base away, this may be a read error. The J gene is TRBJ2-1, the V gene TRBV7-8; TRBD2 aligns across 12 bases. The CDR3 sequence is 15 residues long. V shed 4 bases and J 8 bases; nucleotides not matched to a gene: 6. From germline, CDR1 is SGHVS and CDR2 FQNEAQ. CDR3 DNA sequence: TGTGCCAGCAGCTCTAGCGGGGGGGCCCCTGATGAGCAGTTCTTC. As protein: CASSSSGGAPDEQFF.

At least ten counts were recorded for this clonotype. This CDR3 fails to terminate in the conserved phenylalanine or tryptophan, so it likely reflects a read error. The DNA is omitted, as the CDR3 cannot be located on it reliably, and the CDR3 follows TCRdb's listing. This chain connects TRBV30 to TRBJ1-2; the DNA was not used to check the table's D call, TRBD1. CDR1 is GTSNPN and CDR2 is SVGIG in the germline V gene (reference sequence). The CDR3 is 10 residues long, counting both termini. CDR3 sequence: CAWDRDRAFL.

This clonotype was counted at least ten times. V gene TRBV27 combines with J gene TRBJ2-5; a possible D gene is TRBD2 (5 bases). This CDR3 comprises 14 residues. Germline CDR1 MNHEY, CDR2 SMNVEV (reference sequence). The V gene lost 6 bases and the J gene lost 1 base, with 12 bases spanning the gap. CDR3 DNA sequence: TGTGCCAGCAGCCTTAGCGAGACCCAAGAGACCCAGTACTTC. It codes for CASSLSETQETQYF.

This clonotype has ten or more counts. The rearrangement uses TRBV5-1 and TRBJ2-3; D is possibly TRBD1 (6 bases). The ends were cut back, 0 bases at V and 2 bases at J, with 10 bases in the middle. The CDR3 sequence is 15 residues long. CDR1 SGHRS and CDR2 YFSETQ come from the germline V gene. CDR3 region: CASSLEGQFTDTQYF. CDR3 coding DNA: TGCGCCAGCAGCTTGGAAGGACAGTTCACAGATACGCAGTATTTT. Drawing the rest from reference TRBV5-1 and TRBJ2-3, the complete variable domain is KAGVTQTPRYLIKTRGQQVTLSCSPISGHRSVSWYQQTPGQGLQFLFEYFSETQRNKGNFPGRFSGRQFSNSRSEMNVSTLELGDSALYLCASSLEGQFTDTQYFGPGTRLTVL.

There are many counts of this clonotype. V is TRBV7-9 and J is TRBJ2-1; perhaps TRBD2 as D (7 bases). CDR1 and CDR2 from the germline V gene are SEHNR and FQNEAQ (reference sequence). V lost 2 bases and J lost 10, with 18 bases in between. This CDR3 contains 15 residues. CDR3 protein: CASSLRGAAEGEQFF. CDR3 sequence (DNA): TGTGCCAGCAGCTTACGGGGGGCGGCAGAAGGGGAGCAGTTCTTC. Complete variable domain (other parts from reference TRBV7-9 and TRBJ2-1): DTGVSQNPRHKITKRGQNVTFRCDPISEHNRLYWYRQTLGQGPEFLTYFQNEAQLEKSRLLSDRFSAERPKGSFSTLEIQRTEQGDSAMYLCASSLRGAAEGEQFFGPGTRLTVL.

This clonotype was seen repeatedly, ten times or more. This chain connects TRBV7-2 to TRBJ2-3; D ambiguous. CDR1 and CDR2 from the germline V gene are SGHTA and FQGNSA. The V end was cut by 0 bases, the J end by 2 bases, with 6 bases between. The CDR3 is 14 residues long. The CDR3 region is CASSLAGNTDTQYF. The CDR3 bases are TGTGCCAGCAGCTTAGCGGGGAACACAGATACGCAGTATTTT.

The rearrangement links TRBV7-2 to TRBJ2-7; a weak D match, TRBD2 (6 bases). There are 14 residues in the CDR3. V was pared by 0 bases and J by 2 bases, with 8 bases between. Germline V gene sequence: CDR1 SGHTA, CDR2 FQGNSA. The CDR3 loop reads CASSLATGAYEQYF. The CDR3 nucleotides are TGTGCCAGCAGCTTAGCGACGGGGGCCTACGAGCAGTACTTC.

This clonotype has a count of ten or more. The chain employs TRBV7-9 and TRBJ1-4; TRBD1 is a possible D gene (6 bases). The V gene lost 4 bases and the J gene lost 14 bases, with 17 bases spanning the gap. Germline loops: CDR1 SEHNR, CDR2 FQNEAQ (reference sequence). This CDR3 has 13 amino acids. Written as DNA, the CDR3 is TGTGCCAGCAGCTCACTGGGGGCCTCGCGGCTGTTTTTT. This encodes CASSSLGASRLFF.

This clonotype was observed many times. J is TRBJ2-5 and V is TRBV2; D is ambiguous. The CDR3 sequence is 12 residues long. Germline lookup yields CDR1 SNHLY and CDR2 FYNNEI. The germline V and J ends were trimmed by 4 bases and 2 bases, with 5 bases remaining between them. The CDR3 spells CASSGQQETQYF. Written as DNA, the CDR3 is TGTGCCAGCAGTGGGCAGCAAGAGACCCAGTACTTC.

This clonotype showed up many times. This rearrangement joins TRBV9 to TRBJ2-1, with D hard to call. The germline V and J ends were trimmed by 1 base and 0 bases, with 8 bases remaining between them. The CDR3 loop spans 15 amino acids. From germline, CDR1 is SGDLS and CDR2 YYNGEE. The CDR3 reads CASSVNTFSYNEQFF. The CDR3 DNA follows: TGTGCCAGCAGCGTAAACACCTTCTCCTACAATGAGCAGTTCTTC.

This clonotype was seen many times. This sequence joins TRBV6-5 and TRBJ1-4, with D unclear. The CDR3 totals 16 residues. V lost 0 bases, J lost 7 bases, and 15 bases lay in between. Germline CDR1 reads MNHEY; CDR2 reads SVGAGI. CDR3 sequence (DNA): TGTGCCAGCAGTTACTCGACGTCCGGTCTAGGTGAAAAACTGTTTTTT. This encodes CASSYSTSGLGEKLFF.

This clonotype was counted ten times or more. This chain connects TRBV5-1 to TRBJ1-2; D gene unclear. Trimming stripped 4 bases from V and 8 bases from J, with 15 bases between. This CDR3 comprises 13 residues. The germline V gene encodes CDR1 SGHRS and CDR2 YFSETQ. The CDR3 is CASSKLQLGGYTF. CDR3 sequence (DNA): TGCGCCAGCAGCAAATTACAACTAGGCGGCTACACCTTC. The whole variable domain, remainder taken from reference TRBV5-1 and TRBJ1-2, is KAGVTQTPRYLIKTRGQQVTLSCSPISGHRSVSWYQQTPGQGLQFLFEYFSETQRNKGNFPGRFSGRQFSNSRSEMNVSTLELGDSALYLCASSKLQLGGYTFGSGTRLTVV.

This clonotype was seen many times. The rearrangement joins TRBV9 to TRBJ1-1, with D possibly matching TRBD1 (5 bases). The germline V gene encodes CDR1 SGDLS and CDR2 YYNGEE. V shed 0 bases and J shed 6 bases, with 12 bases lying between them. This CDR3 is 14 amino acids long. This CDR3 reads CASSVGGDSAEAFF. CDR3 in DNA: TGTGCCAGCAGCGTAGGAGGGGATAGCGCTGAAGCTTTCTTT.

This clonotype came up many times. DNA of the CDR3: TGTGCCAGCAGCTTTCAGAGCGGGGGGGCTGTCTCAGATACGCAGTATTTT. Encoded protein: CASSFQSGGAVSDTQYF. The chain uses TRBV7-2 and TRBJ2-3; 10 bases align to TRBD2. After removal of 3 bases from V and 4 bases from J, the junction contained 10 bases not matched to a gene. Per the germline V gene, CDR1 is SGHTA and CDR2 is FQGNSA. The length of the CDR3 is 17 residues.